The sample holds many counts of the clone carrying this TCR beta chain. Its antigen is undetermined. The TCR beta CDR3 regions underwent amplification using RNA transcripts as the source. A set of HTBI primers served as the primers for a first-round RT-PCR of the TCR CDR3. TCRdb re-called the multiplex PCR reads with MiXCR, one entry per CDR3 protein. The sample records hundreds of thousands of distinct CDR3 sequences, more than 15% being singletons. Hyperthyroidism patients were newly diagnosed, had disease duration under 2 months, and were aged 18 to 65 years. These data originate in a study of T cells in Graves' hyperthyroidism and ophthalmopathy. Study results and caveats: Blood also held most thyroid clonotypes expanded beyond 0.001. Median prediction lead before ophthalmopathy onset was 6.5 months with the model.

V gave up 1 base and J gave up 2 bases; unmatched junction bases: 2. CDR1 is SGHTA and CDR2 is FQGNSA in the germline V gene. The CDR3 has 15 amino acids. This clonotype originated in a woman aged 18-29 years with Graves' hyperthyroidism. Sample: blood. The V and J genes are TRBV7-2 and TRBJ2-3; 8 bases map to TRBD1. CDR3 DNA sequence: TGTGCCAGCAGCTTAGTCCAGGGGGCCACAGATACGCAGTATTTT. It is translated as CASSLVQGATDTQYF.